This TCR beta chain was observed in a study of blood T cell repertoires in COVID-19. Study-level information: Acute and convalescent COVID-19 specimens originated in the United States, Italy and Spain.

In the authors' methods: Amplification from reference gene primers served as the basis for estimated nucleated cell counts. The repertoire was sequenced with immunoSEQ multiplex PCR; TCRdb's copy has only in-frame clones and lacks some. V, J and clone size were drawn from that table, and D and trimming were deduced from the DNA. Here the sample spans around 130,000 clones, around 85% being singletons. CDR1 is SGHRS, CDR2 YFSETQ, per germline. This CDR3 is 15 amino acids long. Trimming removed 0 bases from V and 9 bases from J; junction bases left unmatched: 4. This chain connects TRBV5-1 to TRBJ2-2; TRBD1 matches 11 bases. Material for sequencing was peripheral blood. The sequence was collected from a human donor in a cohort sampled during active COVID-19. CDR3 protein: CASSLVGQGAWELFF. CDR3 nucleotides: TGCGCCAGCAGCTTGGTAGGACAGGGGGCCTGGGAGCTGTTTTTT.